This paragraph covers one T cell receptor beta chain sequence. Antigen unknown. The data derive from a study of cytomegalovirus exposure and HLA in healthy donors. Study outcomes and limitations: Some V segments, including TRBV6-2 and TRBV6-3, were excluded as indistinguishable. Most of the CMV-associated TCR beta chains (in a later analysis) appeared to be HLA-restricted. DRB1 had the most TCR associations and HLA-C the fewest, a later analysis found, with rates varying by HLA locus. Cytomegalovirus association was listed for under 200 TCR beta chains.

Germline V CDR1 and CDR2: LNHDA, SQIVND (reference sequence). Trimming left V 3 bases short and J 1 base short, with 6 bases between. This CDR3 comprises 13 residues. The PCR had 60 Vbeta and 13 Jbeta primers. Clones were sequenced by immunoSEQ multiplex PCR, and TCRdb holds only the in-frame ones, with some missing. This sample has 63,000 or so clones, with roughly four fifths found just once. Sequenced: PBMCs. This rearrangement joins TRBV19 to TRBJ1-1, with D hard to call. The sequence derives from a woman aged 30 to 39 in good health and CMV-seropositive. The CDR3 reads CASSISPNTEAFF. The CDR3 bases are TGTGCCAGTAGTATCAGTCCGAACACTGAAGCTTTCTTT.